This T cell receptor beta chain was recorded in a study of cytomegalovirus exposure and HLA in healthy donors. Here immunoSEQ multiplex PCR was the method, and the copy in TCRdb shows in-frame clones only, minus some. The sample records under 200,000 clones, 91% being singletons. Points from the study as a whole: Most sequenced TCRs were rare (though some public TCRs occurred in many donors). According to a subsequent analysis, TCR clusters identified in the first cohort showed a tendency to co-occur across the 120 or so validation repertoires.

CDR1 SGDLS and CDR2 YYNGEE come from the germline V gene. CDR3 size: 14 residues. Unmatched junction bases numbered 5, after V lost 4 bases and J lost 1 base. In its sample, this clone was seen once. Its target is not known. This chain links TRBV9 with TRBJ2-7; 7 nucleotides agree with TRBD1. The TCR originated in a woman in her late teens or twenties in good health and CMV-seropositive. The sample consisted of PBMCs. The CDR3 DNA reads TGTGCCAGCAGCCCCTGGGACAGTTCCTACGAGCAGTACTTC. Translated: CASSPWDSSYEQYF. Looking up the rest from reference TRBV9 and TRBJ2-7 gives the full variable domain: DSGVTQTPKHLITATGQRVTLRCSPRSGDLSVYWYQQSLDQGLQFLIQYYNGEERAKGNILERFSAQQFPDLHSELNLSSLELGDSALYFCASSPWDSSYEQYFGPGTRLTVT.